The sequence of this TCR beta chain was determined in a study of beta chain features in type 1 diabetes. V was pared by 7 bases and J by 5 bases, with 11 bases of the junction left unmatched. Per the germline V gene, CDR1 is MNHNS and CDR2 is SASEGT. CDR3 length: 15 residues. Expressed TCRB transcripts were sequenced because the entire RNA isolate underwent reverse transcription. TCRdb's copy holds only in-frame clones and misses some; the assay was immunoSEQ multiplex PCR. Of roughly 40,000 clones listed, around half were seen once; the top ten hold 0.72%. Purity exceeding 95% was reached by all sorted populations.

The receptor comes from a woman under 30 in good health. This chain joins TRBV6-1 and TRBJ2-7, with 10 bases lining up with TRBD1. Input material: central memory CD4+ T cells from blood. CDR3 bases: TGTGCCAGCAAGACGCGGGACAGGGGTCGCAACGAGCAGTACTTC. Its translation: CASKTRDRGRNEQYF.